This T cell receptor beta chain stems from a study of T cells expressing NK-cell markers. The overall study: Sorted CD3+CD56+NKG2C+, CD3+CD56+NKG2C- and CD3+CD56-NKG2C+ T cells supplied TCR beta repertoires.

Germline CDR1 is MNHEY and CDR2 is SVGAGI. This CDR3 is 15 amino acids long. TCRdb re-called the 5' RACE reads and shows each CDR3 protein once, DNA omitted. The sample holds roughly 430,000 distinct CDR3 sequences. This receptor was identified in a woman between 18 and 75 years old in good health. Sample: blood T cells: a sorted CD56 or NKG2C T cell subset, CD4+ or CD8+ T cells, or bulk PBMC T cells (not recorded which). This chain links TRBV6-5 with TRBJ1-6. CDR3 sequence: CASSTRGFMRSPLHF.